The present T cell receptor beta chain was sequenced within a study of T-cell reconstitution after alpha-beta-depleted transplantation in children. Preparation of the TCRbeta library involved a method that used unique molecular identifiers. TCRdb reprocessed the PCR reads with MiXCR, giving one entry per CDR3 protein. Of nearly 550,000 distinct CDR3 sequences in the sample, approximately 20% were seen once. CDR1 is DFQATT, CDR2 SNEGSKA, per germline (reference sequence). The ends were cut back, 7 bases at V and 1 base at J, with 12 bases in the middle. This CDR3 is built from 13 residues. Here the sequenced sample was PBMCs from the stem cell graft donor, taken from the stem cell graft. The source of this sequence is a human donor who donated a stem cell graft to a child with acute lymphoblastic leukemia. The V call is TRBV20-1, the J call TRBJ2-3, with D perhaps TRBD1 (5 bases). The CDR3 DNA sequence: TGCAGTGTTTGGGGCGAACGCACAGATACGCAGTATTTT. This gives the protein CSVWGERTDTQYF.